The rows below give T cell receptor beta chains drawn from one sample of a study of control samples from healthy donors and cancer patients. TCRdb's table, derived via immunoSEQ multiplex PCR, lists solely in-frame clones and lacks some. The sample gives about 65,000 clones, just over 90% of which show up once; roughly 1.2% is in the top ten. The sequenced sample was PBMCs. Receptor source: a woman aged 50 to 60 with colorectal cancer. Both conserved end residues are part of each CDR3. A D gene is named only where the DNA matches it firmly. Rows may omit the clone size; those that give it use once, few, many or a size class.

D: TRBD2; J: TRBJ2-7; V: TRBV6-2/TRBV6-3; size: NA; DNA: TGTGCCAGCAGTCCCGGCAGCGGGGCGGCCTACGAGCAGTACTTC; CDR3: CASSPGSGAAYEQYF
D: NA; J: TRBJ2-3; V: TRBV7-8; size: NA; DNA: TGTGCCAGCAGCTTAGCCCATGCCACAGATACGCAGTATTTT; CDR3: CASSLAHATDTQYF
D: NA; J: TRBJ2-2; V: TRBV19; size: NA; DNA: TGTGCCAGTAGTACTACAGGGACGAACACCGGGGAGCTGTTTTTT; CDR3: CASSTTGTNTGELFF
D: NA; J: TRBJ2-1; V: TRBV4-1; size: NA; DNA: TGCGCCAGCAGCCAAGGATGGGCCGCTGAGCAGTTCTTC; CDR3: CASSQGWAAEQFF
D: NA; J: TRBJ1-1; V: TRBV28; size: NA; DNA: TGTGCCAGCAGTCCCTCGGACAGAACTGAAGCTTTCTTT; CDR3: CASSPSDRTEAFF
D: TRBD1; J: TRBJ1-2; V: TRBV27; size: NA; DNA: TGTGCCAGCAGTGCAGGGGGGTATAACTATGGCTACACCTTC; CDR3: CASSAGGYNYGYTF
D: TRBD1; J: TRBJ1-4; V: TRBV6-5; size: few; DNA: TGTGCCAGTTCCGGGACAGGGAATGAAAAACTGTTTTTT; CDR3: CASSGTGNEKLFF
D: NA; J: TRBJ1-1; V: TRBV25-1; size: NA; DNA: TGTGCCAGCAGCCCCGTTGGGGTCGCCACTGAAGCTTTCTTT; CDR3: CASSPVGVATEAFF
D: NA; J: TRBJ2-3; V: TRBV2; size: NA; DNA: TGTGCCAGCAGGGCGGACAGCACAGATACGCAGTATTTT; CDR3: CASRADSTDTQYF
D: TRBD2; J: TRBJ2-2; V: TRBV7-3; size: NA; DNA: TGTGCCAGCAGCTTATATATGGGCGGGAGGGACACCGGGGAGCTGTTTTTT; CDR3: CASSLYMGGRDTGELFF
D: NA; J: TRBJ1-1; V: TRBV30; size: NA; DNA: TGTGCCTGGAGTAGGGGGGGTGAAGCTTTCTTT; CDR3: CAWSRGGEAFF
D: NA; J: TRBJ1-2; V: TRBV2; size: NA; DNA: TGTGCCAGCAGTGAATCCTCGGAGGGGGATGGCTACACCTTC; CDR3: CASSESSEGDGYTF
D: TRBD1; J: TRBJ2-2; V: TRBV5-1; size: NA; DNA: TGCGCCAGCAGCTTGAGGGAGTTCGGGGACAGTAACACCGGGGAGCTGTTTTTT; CDR3: CASSLREFGDSNTGELFF
D: TRBD2; J: TRBJ2-1; V: TRBV5-1; size: NA; DNA: TGCGCCAGCAGTTCGACTAGCGGCTCCTACAATGAGCAGTTCTTC; CDR3: CASSSTSGSYNEQFF
D: TRBD1; J: TRBJ1-1; V: TRBV7-9; size: NA; DNA: TGTGCCAGCAGCTTAGGAACAGGGGGCACTACAGCTTTCTTT; CDR3: CASSLGTGGTTAFF
D: NA; J: TRBJ1-1; V: TRBV29-1; size: NA; DNA: TGCAGCGTCGTCGGGACGGTGAACACTGAAGCTTTCTTT; CDR3: CSVVGTVNTEAFF
D: NA; J: TRBJ2-7; V: TRBV3-1/TRBV3-2; size: NA; DNA: TGTGCCAGCAGCACCCGGGACACCTCCTACGAGCAGTACTTC; CDR3: CASSTRDTSYEQYF
D: TRBD2; J: TRBJ2-3; V: TRBV5-1; size: NA; DNA: TGCGCCAGCAGCTTGCGGACTAGCGCCGATACGCAGTATTTT; CDR3: CASSLRTSADTQYF
D: TRBD1; J: TRBJ2-2; V: TRBV5-1; size: NA; DNA: TGCGCCAGCAGCTTGACCAAACCTGACAGGGGGGTCGGGGAGCTGTTTTTT; CDR3: CASSLTKPDRGVGELFF
D: NA; J: TRBJ2-2; V: TRBV4-2; size: NA; DNA: TGTGCCAGCAGCAAAGAATATCGGACGAACACCGGGGAGCTGTTTTTT; CDR3: CASSKEYRTNTGELFF
D: TRBD2; J: TRBJ2-2; V: TRBV9; size: NA; DNA: TGTGCCAGCAGCGCCCGCGCGGGACTAGCGGAAACCGGGGAGCTGTTTTTT; CDR3: CASSARAGLAETGELFF
D: NA; J: TRBJ2-3; V: TRBV9; size: NA; DNA: TGTGCCAGCAGCCACAGGGAGGGAGGCACAGATACGCAGTATTTT; CDR3: CASSHREGGTDTQYF
D: TRBD2; J: TRBJ2-1; V: TRBV4-2; size: once; DNA: TGTGCCAGCAGCCAAGATTTCGCGGGAGCGGTTAATGAGCAGTTCTTC; CDR3: CASSQDFAGAVNEQFF
D: TRBD1; J: TRBJ2-3; V: TRBV6-5; size: few; DNA: TGTGCCAGCAGATTACAGGGGAGTGTGGATACGCAGTATTTT; CDR3: CASRLQGSVDTQYF